This T cell receptor (beta chain) was profiled in a study of Graves' ophthalmopathy and Graves' hyperthyroidism (dated by TCRdb to the late 2010s). For context, the study as a whole: Peripheral blood samples were taken at the time of initial diagnosis, before any treatment was given. TCR beta repertoire signatures were used to distinguish Graves' ophthalmopathy from Graves' hyperthyroidism and to predict progression to ophthalmopathy. In total, under 150 blood samples were TCR-sequenced: approximately 42 ophthalmopathy, under 85 hyperthyroidism and some 17 hyperthyroidism-to-ophthalmopathy patients. A discovery set of 100 patients (43 ophthalmopathy, just over 55 stable hyperthyroidism) was enrolled to explore V-J signatures distinguishing ophthalmopathy from hyperthyroidism. An independent validation cohort was composed of approximately 19 hyperthyroidism patients and approximately 15 patients who later progressed from hyperthyroidism to ophthalmopathy. T-cell repertoires of thyroid tissue and blood were compared in several hyperthyroidism patients. After sampling, hyperthyroidism patients received methimazole starting at 30 mg daily, and ophthalmopathy patients received high-dose intravenous methylprednisolone.

TCR beta CDR3 regions were amplified from RNA transcripts for repertoire sequencing. HTBI primers and the Qiagen OneStep RT-PCR kit were used in a first-round RT-PCR, which was followed by a second-round multiplex PCR, size selection and purification. Libraries were sequenced on an Illumina HiSeq2000 using paired-end 100 bp reads. Per the source publication's procedure: SOAPnuke was used to process the reads, removing any read that contained adapters or uncalled bases, had a mean Phred below 15, or lacked an exact match to the constant primer or identifier. High-quality paired reads were merged with COPE v1.2.5. Clonotypes were defined as unique nucleotide sequences and were aligned to IMGT TRB V, D and J references using MiTCR v1.1. The analysis was limited to V-J combinations with a frequency above 0.0001, which together covered approximately 99% of repertoires. For each V-J combination, a TCR clonal expansion and chaos score was defined as F50 clonal expansion divided by the chaos observed in the TCRdist matrix. Features were reduced by Welch's t-statistics and random forest to over 10 V-J combinations, which fed a naive Bayes classifier. Thyroid-blood repertoire similarity was quantified with the Morisita-Horn index. TCRdb trimmed public reads at Q25 via fastp, called clones via MiXCR and kept in-frame beta chains. Entries that share a CDR3 protein sequence are merged under the most common genes and DNA. The V and J calls were determined by TCRdb, not by the authors. The sample contains under 350,000 distinct CDR3 sequences, roughly 16% of them found a single time. The ten biggest clones cover roughly an eighth of the sample.

Ophthalmopathy patients were characterized by moderately to severely active disease, a Clinical Activity Score of at least 3, a NOSPECS grade of at least 4, and a disease duration under 3 months. Anyone with other autoimmune diseases, uncontrolled infections, pregnancy or lactation was excluded from the study. Diagnosis was based on clinical symptoms, serum thyroxine, TRAb, thyroid ultrasound and orbital computed tomography. PBMCs were isolated from 7.5 to 10 ml of fresh peripheral blood by Ficoll-Paque density gradient centrifugation. Trizol reagent was used to extract the total RNA, and its quality was then checked on an Agilent 2100 Bioanalyzer. This clonotype was seen at least ten times. Its antigen remains undetermined. Per-nucleotide qualities are absent, and no much larger clonotype sits a single base away. Paper-wide results and their limitations: Sample size was not predetermined statistically, and investigators were not blinded to group allocation. Most expanded thyroid clonotypes with frequency above 0.001 were also detected in blood, suggesting blood repertoires may reflect the thyroid immune response. In validation, the model predicted ophthalmopathy progression with 70.59% sensitivity and 72.22% specificity; roughly 12 predicted patients were CT-confirmed with GO in a median of roughly 6.8 months. In cross-validation, the 13-signature model distinguished ophthalmopathy from stable hyperthyroidism with 87.88% sensitivity and approximately 81% specificity, while in the test set the corresponding values were about 80% and 75%.

The germline V gene specifies SGHVS as CDR1 and FQNEAQ as CDR2. The V and J ends are trimmed by 5 bases and 9 bases, leaving 17 bases between them. The CDR3 runs 15 amino acids, cysteine and phenylalanine included. The read is trimmed to its CDR3 DNA, 45 bases read in frame from base 1. This TCR derives from an adult man with Graves' ophthalmopathy. This chain is built from TRBV7-8 and TRBJ1-6; the D segment could be TRBD1, given 6 matching bases. The specimen sequenced was peripheral blood. The bases are TGTGCCAGCAGCCCCACCCAGGGGATCGGTTCACCCCTCCACTTT. This translates into CASSPTQGIGSPLHF.